This T cell receptor beta chain was observed in a study of OX40 agonist ivuxolimab in advanced cancers. About the study: Ivuxolimab is an agonistic anti-OX40 (CD134) antibody, and patients were treated with it.

Germline CDR1 and CDR2: ENHRY and SYGVKD. This CDR3 contains 18 residues. Trimming at V came to 6 bases and at J to 0 bases, leaving 15 bases not matched to a gene. The investigators sampled blood at baseline, at cycle 4 day 1, and at cycle 7 day 1. General study findings and limits: Both CD4+ and CD8+ T cell populations in blood had undergone clonal expansion by week 6 at 0.1 to 3.0 mg/kg. Certain nonresponders additionally had low normalized T-cell clonal expansion.

Sequenced by immunoSEQ multiplex PCR; TCRdb stores in-frame clones only, minus some. Among some 55,000 clones listed, 80% to 95% were seen once. As concerns this clone: Its specificity is not known.

The material was CD4+ or CD8+ T cells sorted from blood, obtained in a trial of the OX40 agonist ivuxolimab. This sequence joins TRBV10-3 and TRBJ2-7; 9 bases fit TRBD2. The TCR comes from an adult with an advanced solid tumor such as melanoma, head and neck, liver or kidney cancer. CDR3 amino acids: CAISATSGTTSSSYEQYF. As DNA, the CDR3 is TGTGCCATCAGCGCGACTAGCGGTACTACATCAAGCTCCTACGAGCAGTACTTC.